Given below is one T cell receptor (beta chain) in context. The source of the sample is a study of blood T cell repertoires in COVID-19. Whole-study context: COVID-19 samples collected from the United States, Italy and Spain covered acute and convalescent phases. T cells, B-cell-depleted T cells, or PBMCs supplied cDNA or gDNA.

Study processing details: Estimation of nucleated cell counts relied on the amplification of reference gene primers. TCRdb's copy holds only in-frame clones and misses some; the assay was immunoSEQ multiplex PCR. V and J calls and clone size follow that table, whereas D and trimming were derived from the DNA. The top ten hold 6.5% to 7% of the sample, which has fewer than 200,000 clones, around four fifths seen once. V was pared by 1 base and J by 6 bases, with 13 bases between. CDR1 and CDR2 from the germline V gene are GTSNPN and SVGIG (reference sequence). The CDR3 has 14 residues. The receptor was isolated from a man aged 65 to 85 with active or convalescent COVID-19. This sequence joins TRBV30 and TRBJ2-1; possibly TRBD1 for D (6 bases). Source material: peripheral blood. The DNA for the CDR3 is TGTGCCTGGAGTGGGGGGCAGAGCTTCAATGAGCAGTTCTTC. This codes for CAWSGGQSFNEQFF.